This paragraph reports one T cell receptor (beta chain). Profiling relied on immunoSEQ multiplex PCR, and the TCRdb table lists in-frame clones only, not all of them. In the table there are about 140,000 clones, roughly 89% of which are singletons. The data are from a study of blood T cell repertoires in COVID-19. This CDR3 contains 17 residues. The V segment lost 0 bases and the J segment 5 bases; nucleotides outside the gene matches: 5. The chain employs TRBV5-3 and TRBJ2-1; 13 bases line up with TRBD2. Being an ORF, TRBV5-3 has a function that is uncertain. The source is a woman aged 45-65 years with acute or convalescent COVID-19. The sample consisted of peripheral blood. CDR3 nucleotide sequence: TGTGCCAGAAGCTTGGTAACTAGCGGGGGGGAAAACAATGAGCAGTTCTTC. Its protein is CARSLVTSGGENNEQFF.